This T cell receptor (beta chain) was identified during a study of blood T cell repertoires in COVID-19. About the research overall: Researchers got acute and convalescent COVID-19 samples from the United States, Italy and Spain.

Each participant's cohort was designated according to participant-reported clinical history. In the authors' methods: How many nucleated cells were present was estimated from reference gene primer amplification. Sequenced by immunoSEQ multiplex PCR; TCRdb stores in-frame clones only, minus some. V and J calls and clone size are those listed in that table; D and trimming were worked out from the DNA. The repertoire holds 200,000 to 250,000 clones, with about nine tenths as singletons. CDR1 and CDR2 from the germline V gene are SNHLY and FYNNEI. The CDR3 spans 15 residues. The V end lost 6 bases, the J end lost 3 bases, and 15 bases lay between the germline ends.

This sequence originates from a man younger than 35 with acute COVID-19. Sequences were obtained from PBMCs or T cells enriched from blood (not recorded which). The V and J genes are TRBV2 and TRBJ2-1, with a possible D match to TRBD1 (6 bases). The CDR3 DNA is TGTGCCAGCAGCGTCCGACAGGCCGTCTACAATGAGCAGTTCTTC. It encodes CASSVRQAVYNEQFF.